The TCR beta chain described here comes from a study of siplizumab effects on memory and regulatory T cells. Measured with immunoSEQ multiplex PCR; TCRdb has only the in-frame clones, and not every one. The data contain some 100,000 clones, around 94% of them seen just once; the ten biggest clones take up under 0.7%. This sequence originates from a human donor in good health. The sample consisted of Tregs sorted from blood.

This CDR3 is CASSLAWDGALIGANVLTF. The CDR3 region has the DNA TGTGCCAGCAGCTTAGCATGGGACGGGGCCCTTATCGGGGCCAACGTCCTGACTTTC. V is TRBV7-8 and J is TRBJ2-6; possibly TRBD1 or TRBD2 for D (5 bases each). V shed 0 bases and J shed 4 bases, with 19 bases lying between them. The CDR3 contains 19 residues. Per germline, CDR1 SGHVS and CDR2 FQNEAQ.